Below, one TCR beta chain is given with its context. Its antigen is currently unknown. The sample comes from a study of shared clonotypes between healthy human individuals. Looking at the study overall: The donor pool was made up of two women and three men aged 18 to 49. CD4 naive and CD4 memory each took three plates per donor, while CD8 naive took two and CD8 memory one.

Original processing notes: As immunoSEQ supplied junction-only sequences (without quality scores), filtering differed. The assay was immunoSEQ multiplex PCR, and TCRdb's table has in-frame clones only and misses some. That table supplies the V and J calls and clone size; D and trimming were determined from the DNA. The top ten clones hold 0.1% to 0.15% of a sample with 2 million to 2.5 million clones, nearly 97% of them seen once. Broader study findings: The four-donor shared clonotypes exceeded non-shared clonotypes in generation probability, with non-shared ones scoring lower.

The TCR originated in a young man in good health. The sequencing input was naive CD4+ T cells sorted from blood. Noted subset: CD45RA+ positively selected.

CDR3 sequence: CASSSGLAGGEQYF. For the CDR3, the DNA is TGTGCCAGCAGCTCCGGACTAGCGGGAGGGGAGCAGTACTTC. The rearrangement joins TRBV7-3 to TRBJ2-7; 15 positions agree with TRBD2. The CDR3 has 14 residues. The trim removed 4 bases at V and 7 bases at J, leaving 2 bases unmatched. CDR1 is SGHTA, CDR2 FQGTGA, per germline.